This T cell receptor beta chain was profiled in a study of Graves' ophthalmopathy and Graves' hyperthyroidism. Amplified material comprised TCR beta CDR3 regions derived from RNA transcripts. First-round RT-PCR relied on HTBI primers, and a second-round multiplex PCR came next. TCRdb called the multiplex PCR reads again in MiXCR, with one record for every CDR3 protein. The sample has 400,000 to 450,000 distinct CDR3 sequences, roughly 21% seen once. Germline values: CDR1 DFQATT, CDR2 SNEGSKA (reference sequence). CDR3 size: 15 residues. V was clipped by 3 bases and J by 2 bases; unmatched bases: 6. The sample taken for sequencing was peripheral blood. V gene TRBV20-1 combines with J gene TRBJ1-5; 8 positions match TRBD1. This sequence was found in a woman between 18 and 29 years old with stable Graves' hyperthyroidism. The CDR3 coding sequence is TGCAGTGCTAGTGGACAGGGAAGTGGCAATCAGCCCCAGCATTTT. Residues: CSASGQGSGNQPQHF.